Reported below is one TCR beta chain. The antigen is not known. Template-switching 5'RACE yielded the TCR cDNA; a universal primer site and UMIs were added in the process. TCRdb analysed the 5' RACE reads with MiXCR anew, one entry per CDR3 protein. The table has roughly 160,000 distinct CDR3 sequences, approximately 6.8% seen once; the top ten hold 2.5% to 3%. These data originate in a study of T cells after yellow fever vaccination. The CDR3 is 13 residues long. Trimming left V 4 bases short and J 10 bases short, with 15 bases between. Germline V gene data show CDR1 as SGHRS and CDR2 as YFSETQ. Study-level results: Only a small proportion of the clonotypes turned up in both the CD4 and the CD8 compartments, likely arising from convergent recombination.

V usage is TRBV5-1 and J usage is TRBJ2-1; D not resolved. Sequences were derived from CD4+ T cells sorted from PBMCs, sampled around 5 days after the first yellow fever vaccination. The TCR sequence derives from a man between 18 and 35 years old who received the YFV17D yellow fever vaccine. The CDR3 sequence is CASSPNSAGEQFF. Written as DNA, the CDR3 is TGCGCCAGCAGCCCCAACTCCGCCGGGGAGCAGTTCTTC.